The 11 T cell receptor beta chains listed next were all sequenced from one sample in a study of T-cell memory formation after mild COVID-19. From the 5' RACE reads, TCRdb called clonotypes with MiXCR, one entry per CDR3 protein. The sample contains about 57,000 distinct CDR3 sequences, about 12% of which appear only once. The sample consisted of PBMCs or a T cell subset sorted from them (not recorded which). These receptors came from a man aged 18 to 30 who had mild COVID-19 (a few samples of this study predate the infection). Cell type and time point are not known.

This clonotype was detected a few times. The chain recombines TRBV27 with TRBJ2-2; D not certain. This CDR3 comprises 15 residues. With 8 bases removed from V and 1 base from J, the gap between germline ends came to 14 bases. The germline V gene encodes CDR1 MNHEY and CDR2 SMNVEV (reference sequence). CDR3 nucleotides: TGTGCCAGCCGTTCTTGGGTTCGGAACACCGGGGAGCTGTTTTTT. This codes for CASRSWVRNTGELFF.

This clonotype was seen a few times. This chain links TRBV7-2 with TRBJ1-2; D is ambiguous. Trimming shortened V by 5 bases and J by 2 bases, and 9 bases separated the two germline ends. The CDR3 consists of 13 residues. CDR1 is SGHTA and CDR2 is FQGNSA in the germline V gene. The CDR3 protein is CASSRTRNYGYTF. The CDR3 DNA sequence: TGTGCCAGCAGCCGCACCAGGAACTATGGCTACACCTTC.

This clonotype turned up a few times. This sequence joins TRBV24-1 and TRBJ2-5; possibly TRBD1 for D (7 bases). Germline V gene sequence: CDR1 KGHDR, CDR2 SFDVKD. The V gene lost 9 bases and the J gene lost 1 base, with 11 bases spanning the gap. CDR3 length: 13 residues. CDR3 amino acids: CATAGTVQETQYF. CDR3 sequence (DNA): TGTGCCACCGCGGGGACAGTCCAAGAGACCCAGTACTTC.

This clonotype was counted at least ten times. The chain combines TRBV6-1 with TRBJ2-1; 11 bases line up with TRBD2. Germline CDR1 reads MNHNS; CDR2 reads SASEGT. This CDR3 contains 17 residues. V lost 8 bases, J lost 0 bases, and 9 bases stayed unmatched. CDR3 in amino acids: CASRGLAGGSSYNEQFF. In DNA form, the CDR3 reads TGTGCCAGCCGCGGGCTAGCGGGGGGCAGCTCCTACAATGAGCAGTTCTTC.

In its sample, this clonotype was seen a few times. The chain combines TRBV6-5 with TRBJ1-5; 9 nucleotides align to TRBD1. From germline, CDR1 is MNHEY and CDR2 SVGAGI. The CDR3 has 14 amino acids. Trimming at V came to 6 bases and at J to 7 bases, leaving 7 bases not matched to a gene. CDR3 amino acids: CASSSGTGTQPQHF. The CDR3 DNA is TGTGCCAGCAGCTCCGGGACAGGGACACAGCCCCAGCATTTT.

This clonotype has more than one count but fewer than ten. The chain joins TRBV6-4 to TRBJ2-3; 10 positions agree with TRBD2. After removal of 2 bases from V and 4 bases from J, the junction contained 3 bases not matched to a gene. The CDR3 contains 15 residues. The germline CDR1 and CDR2 sequences are MRHNA and SNTAGT. The CDR3 spells CASSDGSGGSDTQYF. The CDR3 DNA sequence: TGTGCCAGCAGTGACGGTAGCGGGGGGTCAGATACGCAGTATTTT.

The chain couples TRBV20-1 to TRBJ1-5; possibly TRBD1 for D (5 bases). Germline-derived CDR1 and CDR2 are DFQATT and SNEGSKA (reference sequence). The CDR3 has 15 residues. The V gene lost 0 bases and the J gene lost 6 bases, with 15 bases spanning the gap. CDR3 loop: CSARDLGQGGQPQHF. CDR3 nucleotides: TGCAGTGCTAGAGATCTTGGGCAGGGTGGTCAGCCCCAGCATTTT.

This clonotype was found many times. The V call is TRBV10-3, the J call TRBJ2-1; D uncertain. Deletions cut 7 bases from V and 3 bases from J, with 13 bases between. The CDR3 has 14 amino acids. Germline V gives CDR1 ENHRY, CDR2 SYGVKD. CDR3 protein: CAITYSDIYNEQFF. The CDR3 DNA reads as TGTGCCATCACCTATAGTGATATCTACAATGAGCAGTTCTTC.

This clonotype was seen a handful of times. The chain links TRBV20-1 to TRBJ1-6; D call uncertain. V lost 4 bases to trimming and J lost 9 bases, with 10 bases between them. CDR3 length equals 12 residues. CDR1 is DFQATT and CDR2 is SNEGSKA in the germline V gene (reference sequence). The CDR3 reads CSATEGGSPLHF. As DNA, the CDR3 is TGCAGTGCTACGGAGGGTGGTTCACCCCTCCACTTT.

This clonotype has only a few counts. This CDR3 is CSAREAPGGGNQPQHF. In DNA, the CDR3 is TGCAGTGCTAGAGAGGCGCCGGGGGGTGGTAATCAGCCCCAGCATTTT. The chain has TRBV20-1 and TRBJ1-5; the D gene is possibly TRBD1 (5 bases). V dropped 0 bases and J dropped 4 bases, with 16 bases sitting between them. This CDR3 has 16 residues. Germline assignment: CDR1 DFQATT and CDR2 SNEGSKA (reference sequence).

This clonotype was observed at least ten times. The chain combines TRBV20-1 with TRBJ2-3; TRBD1 aligns across 8 bases. V lost 5 bases to trimming and J lost 0 bases; unmatched junction nucleotides: 4. Germline CDR1 is DFQATT and CDR2 is SNEGSKA (reference sequence). The CDR3 covers 14 residues. For the CDR3, the DNA is TGCAGTGCTTCCCGGGACAGGAGCACAGATACGCAGTATTTT. Translated, it gives CSASRDRSTDTQYF.